The text below deals with one T cell receptor (beta chain). Its antigen remains unidentified. Using immunoSEQ multiplex PCR, the repertoire was profiled, and TCRdb retains in-frame clones only, with some absent. The repertoire holds roughly 70,000 clones, with around 84% as singletons. CDR1 and CDR2 (germline): KGHDR, SFDVKD. V lost 3 bases and J lost 8, with 14 bases in between. The CDR3 runs to 14 residues. This sample was included in a study of T cell responses to AZD1222 COVID-19 vaccine. Study-wide background: The study pooled second doses at about 4 or about 12 weeks.

Study-wide points: Nearly half of spike-specific TCRs reportedly go after variant regions that carry no mutations. Mostly white British, mostly female donors; authors suggested clonal diversity may be underestimated. Repertoire sampling was restricted to post-peak T cell response timepoints.

The clonotype was recovered from an adult in good health. The gene calls are TRBV24-1 and TRBJ2-3, with D perhaps matching TRBD1 (6 bases). The input for sequencing was peripheral blood, taken on day 0 of AZD1222 vaccination. The CDR3 is CATSDPTGNPTQYF. The CDR3 nucleotides are TGTGCCACCAGTGATCCCACAGGGAATCCTACGCAGTATTTT.